This T cell receptor beta chain was observed in a study of T cell repertoires in cytomegalovirus infection. TCRdb independently ran MiXCR on the reads; one entry per CDR3 protein. This table has approximately 76,000 distinct CDR3 sequences, around 42% appearing once. Points on this clonotype: Its antigen is currently unknown.

V lost 5 bases and J lost 2; bases outside the gene matches: 2. This CDR3 has 14 residues. CDR1 and CDR2 (germline): MNHNY, SVGAGI (reference sequence). The starting material was CD8+ T cells from cultured PBMCs, obtained from culture after CMV antigen stimulation. J is TRBJ2-7 and V is TRBV6-6; 11 nucleotides line up with TRBD2. This receptor was taken from a human donor in good health (CMV status not recorded). Some clones in this sample may be carry-over from other donors' samples. The CDR3 DNA is TGTGCCAGCAGTGGACTAGCGGGCCCCTACGAGCAGTACTTC. This codes for CASSGLAGPYEQYF.